The entry that follows covers one T cell receptor beta chain sequence. Time point of the sample: patch test 3, about 24 weeks after DPC sensitization. Treatment denoted: therapeutic diphenylcyclopropenone sensitization with weekly scalp DPC. This entry comes from a study of human T cells and chemical hapten exposure. CDR1 is SEHNR and CDR2 is FQNEAQ in the germline V gene (reference sequence). V lost 1 base, J lost 4 bases, and 4 bases stayed unmatched. The length of the CDR3 is 15 residues. One entry per CDR3 protein, called by TCRdb with MiXCR from the RACE reads. Seen here are about 97,000 distinct CDR3 sequences, roughly a quarter observed once, and the top ten hold about a tenth.

The sequence came from a man aged 35 to 55 with alopecia areata. Some clones in this sample may be carry-over from other donors' samples. The chain employs TRBV7-9 and TRBJ1-1, with 9 positions matching TRBD1. The specimen was whole blood, collected in connection with sensitization to the hapten diphenylcyclopropenone (DPC). CDR3 residues: CASSLGDRAGTEAFF. The CDR3, as DNA: TGTGCCAGCAGCTTAGGGGACAGGGCGGGCACTGAAGCTTTCTTT.